Here is one TCR beta chain with its context. Its antigen is not identified. The sample comes from a study of T cells in localized non-small cell lung cancer. Study results and limitations: Within adjacent lung there appeared a median about 54 of the top 100 tumor clones. The study linked higher blood T cell density to longer overall survival. In uninvolved adjacent lung, T cell clonality reached its highest value, exceeding tumor. Because researchers sequenced only one region of the tumor, heterogeneity is still possible.

Assay: immunoSEQ multiplex PCR; the TCRdb copy retains only in-frame clones and omits some. The sample consists of 70,000 to 75,000 clones, approximately 84% of them appearing once. Between the trimmed V and J ends, which lost 5 bases and 3 bases, there was a span of 18 bases. The CDR3 runs 16 residues. Germline CDR1 and CDR2: SGHVS and FQNEAQ. This receptor was obtained from an older female donor with stage I lung adenocarcinoma. The sequenced sample was peripheral blood, obtained before any cancer treatment. The J gene is TRBJ2-3, the V gene TRBV7-8; the D call may be TRBD1 or TRBD2 (5 bases each). The CDR3 DNA reads as TGTGCCAGCAGCCAACCGGGACCCACGGGAACAGATACGCAGTATTTT. Translated: CASSQPGPTGTDTQYF.